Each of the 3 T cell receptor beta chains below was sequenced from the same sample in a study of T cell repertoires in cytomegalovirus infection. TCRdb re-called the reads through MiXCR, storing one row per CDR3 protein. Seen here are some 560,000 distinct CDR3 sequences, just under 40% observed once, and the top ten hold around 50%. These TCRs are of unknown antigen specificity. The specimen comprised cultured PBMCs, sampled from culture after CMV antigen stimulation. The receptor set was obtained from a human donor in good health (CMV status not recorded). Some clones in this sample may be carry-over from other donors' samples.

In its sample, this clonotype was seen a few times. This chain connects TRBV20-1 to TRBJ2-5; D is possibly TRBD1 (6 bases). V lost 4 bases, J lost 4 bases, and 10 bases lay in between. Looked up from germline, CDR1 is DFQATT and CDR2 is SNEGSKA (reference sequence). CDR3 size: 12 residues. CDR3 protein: CSATGTRETQYF. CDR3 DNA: TGCAGTGCTACCGGGACACGAGAGACCCAGTACTTC.

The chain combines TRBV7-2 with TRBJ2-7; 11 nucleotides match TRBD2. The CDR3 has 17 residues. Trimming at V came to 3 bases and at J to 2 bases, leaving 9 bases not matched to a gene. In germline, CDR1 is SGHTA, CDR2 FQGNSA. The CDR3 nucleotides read TGTGCCAGCAGCTTCACTCACGGGACTAGCGGACCCTACGAGCAGTACTTC. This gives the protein CASSFTHGTSGPYEQYF.

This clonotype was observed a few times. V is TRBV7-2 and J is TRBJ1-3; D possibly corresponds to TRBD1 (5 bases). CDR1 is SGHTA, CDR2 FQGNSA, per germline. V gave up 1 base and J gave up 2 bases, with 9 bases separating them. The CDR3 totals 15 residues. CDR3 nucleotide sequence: TGTGCCAGCAGCTTAGACCGGGACGCTGGAAACACCATATATTTT. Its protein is CASSLDRDAGNTIYF.